Shown below are 32 T cell receptor beta chains from a single sample sequenced in a study of blood T cell repertoires in COVID-19. The method was immunoSEQ multiplex PCR; TCRdb's version includes in-frame clones alone and lacks a portion of them. This sample yields about 73,000 clones, of which roughly 88% are seen a single time; more than 2% belongs to the top ten. The sample taken for sequencing was peripheral blood. The origin of the receptors is a man older than 75 with active or convalescent COVID-19.

Details on this clone: Relative to the germline gene, one junction end is altered; a read error may explain this. The gene calls are TRBV12-5 and TRBJ2-2; D gene uncertain. This CDR3 spans 19 amino acids. Germline assignment: CDR1 LGHNT and CDR2 FRNRAP. For the CDR3, the DNA is TGTGCTAGTGGATTGGTCCCACCCGAGGCAGCTGCTATATCCGGGGAGCTGTTTTTT. Residues: CASGLVPPEAAAISGELFF. Full variable domain (missing parts from reference TRBV12-5 and TRBJ2-2): DARVTQTPRHKVTEMGQEVTMRCQPILGHNTVFWYRQTMMQGLELLAYFRNRAPLDDSGMPKDRFSAEMPDATLATLKIQPSEPRDSAVYFCASGLVPPEAAAISGELFFGEGSRLTVL.

This clone was detected only a few times. This chain uses TRBV5-1 with TRBJ1-2, with 9 bases identical to TRBD1. There are 13 residues in the CDR3. Germline CDR1 SGHRS, CDR2 YFSETQ. The J segment lost 8 bases and the V segment lost 3 bases, leaving 5 bases of the junction unmatched. For the CDR3, the DNA is TGCGCCAGCAGCTCGGGACAGGGATTAGGCTACACCTTC. Translation gives CASSSGQGLGYTF.

This chain connects TRBV6-2 or TRBV6-3 to TRBJ2-7; D possibly corresponds to TRBD1 (7 bases). Looked up from germline, CDR1 is MNHEY and CDR2 is SVGEGT. Between the trimmed V and J ends, which lost 1 base and 0 bases, there was a span of 10 bases. The CDR3 is made up of 15 amino acids. CDR3 DNA: TGTGCCAGCAGTTACTTCCAGGGGGGCTCCTACGAGCAGTACTTC. Translating gives CASSYFQGGSYEQYF.

This clone was counted a single time. The chain couples TRBV5-1 to TRBJ2-1, with 13 bases lining up with TRBD2. With 3 bases clipped from V and 7 bases from J, the junction kept 7 bases outside the gene matches. Germline lookup yields CDR1 SGHRS and CDR2 YFSETQ. The CDR3 covers 16 residues. CDR3 nucleotides: TGCGCCAGCAGCTCCAGACTAGCGGGAGGTTGGAATGAGCAGTTCTTC. It translates to CASSSRLAGGWNEQFF.

The rearrangement joins TRBV28 to TRBJ2-3; D is possibly TRBD2 (6 bases). CDR3 length: 18 residues. The germline gives CDR1 MDHEN, CDR2 SYDVKM. V lost 3 bases and J 0 bases, leaving 19 bases between the germline ends. The CDR3 region has the DNA TGTGCCAGCAGTTTTTTATCGGCGGGACCCCCTAGCACAGATACGCAGTATTTT. It is translated as CASSFLSAGPPSTDTQYF.

V and J are TRBV5-1 and TRBJ1-4; weak D call: TRBD1 (6 bases). The CDR3 loop spans 15 amino acids. V was trimmed by 4 bases and J by 4 bases, leaving 14 bases between them. CDR1 and CDR2 (germline): SGHRS, YFSETQ. The CDR3 protein is CASSPSLRGNEKLFF. The CDR3 DNA sequence: TGCGCCAGCAGCCCCTCGCTCAGGGGTAATGAAAAACTGTTTTTT.

This chain joins TRBV2 and TRBJ1-1, with a weak D call TRBD1 (6 bases). The germline V and J ends were trimmed by 3 bases and 7 bases, with 12 bases remaining between them. CDR1 is SNHLY, CDR2 FYNNEI, per germline. This CDR3 comprises 13 residues. The CDR3 DNA reads as TGTGCCAGCAGTGAGGACAGTCTATATGAAGCTTTCTTT. Its protein product is CASSEDSLYEAFF.

The chain uses TRBV18 and TRBJ2-7, with D perhaps matching TRBD2 (7 bases). This CDR3 has 15 residues. Germline V CDR1 and CDR2: KGHSH, LQKENI. Trimming took off 0 bases at V and 6 bases at J, with 15 bases between the two ends. The DNA for the CDR3 is TGTGCCAGCTCACCACCGACGGGGGGCCGATCCGAGCAGTACTTC. Translated: CASSPPTGGRSEQYF.

The table lists this clone with a few counts. The chain employs TRBV6-4 and TRBJ2-7; D ambiguous. The V and J ends lost 7 bases and 2 bases respectively, with 9 bases between them. The CDR3 length is 12 residues. Germline CDR1 reads MRHNA; CDR2 reads SNTAGT. CDR3: CASNYRAYEQYF. For the CDR3, the DNA is TGTGCCAGCAATTACAGAGCCTACGAGCAGTACTTC.

The chain uses TRBV19 and TRBJ2-1, with D perhaps matching TRBD1 (7 bases). The germline V and J ends were trimmed by 1 base and 9 bases, with 16 bases remaining between them. CDR1 LNHDA and CDR2 SQIVND come from the germline V gene (reference sequence). The CDR3 totals 15 residues. CDR3 nucleotide sequence: TGTGCCAGTAGTATAGTGGCCGGAGGGGGCTTTGAGCAGTTCTTC. This translates into CASSIVAGGGFEQFF.

V gene TRBV19 combines with J gene TRBJ1-1; TRBD1 matches at 10 bases. Germline V gene data show CDR1 as LNHDA and CDR2 as SQIVND (reference sequence). Trimming at V came to 4 bases and at J to 6 bases, leaving 5 bases not matched to a gene. The CDR3 has 14 residues. Here the CDR3 reads CASSRDRGRSEAFF. The CDR3 DNA sequence: TGTGCCAGTAGTAGAGACAGGGGGCGATCTGAAGCTTTCTTT. The whole variable domain, filled in from reference TRBV19 and TRBJ1-1, reads DGGITQSPKYLFRKEGQNVTLSCEQNLNHDAMYWYRQDPGQGLRLIYYSQIVNDFQKGDIAEGYSVSREKKESFPLTVTSAQKNPTAFYLCASSRDRGRSEAFFGQGTRLTVV.

CDR3 sequence reads: CASSLRGSREQYF. The CDR3 DNA follows: TGTGCCAGCAGTTTAAGGGGGTCTCGAGAGCAGTACTTC. The J gene is TRBJ2-7, the V gene TRBV28; tentatively, D is TRBD1 (6 bases). V was pared by 2 bases and J by 7 bases, with 12 bases between. CDR1 and CDR2 from the germline V gene are MDHEN and SYDVKM. The CDR3 has 13 amino acids.

This clone was observed a few times. The chain carries TRBV12-3 or TRBV12-4 and TRBJ2-7, with D possibly matching TRBD1 (6 bases). V was clipped by 5 bases and J by 4 bases, with 9 bases between them. This CDR3 is 12 amino acids long. CDR3 nucleotide sequence: TGTGCCAGCAGTCATACAGGGTACGAGCAGTACTTC. Translating it yields CASSHTGYEQYF.

The gene calls are TRBV30 and TRBJ1-6; D call uncertain. The V end lost 3 bases, the J end lost 4 bases, and 10 bases lay between the germline ends. Germline V gene sequence: CDR1 GTSNPN, CDR2 SVGIG (reference sequence). This CDR3 contains 14 residues. The CDR3 nucleotides are TGTGCCTGGAGGGAGGACGGTTATAATTCACCCCTCCACTTT. As protein: CAWREDGYNSPLHF.

The chain carries TRBV28 and TRBJ2-7, with 9 bases matching TRBD1. Germline V lookup: CDR1 MDHEN, CDR2 SYDVKM. The CDR3 is 13 amino acids. V was pared by 6 bases and J by 2 bases, with 2 bases of the junction left unmatched. CDR3 nucleotides: TGTGCCAGCAGGGGACAGGGTACCTACGAGCAGTACTTC. This codes for CASRGQGTYEQYF.

V gene TRBV12-5 combines with J gene TRBJ2-3; TRBD2 is a possible D gene (5 bases). CDR3 length: 14 residues. Trimming stripped 4 bases from V and 8 bases from J, with 16 bases between. Germline V gene data show CDR1 as LGHNT and CDR2 as FRNRAP. CDR3 coding DNA: TGTGCTAGTGGTTCCGACACCAGAGGGAGTACGCAGTATTTT. Protein sequence: CASGSDTRGSTQYF.

The rearrangement uses TRBV12-5 and TRBJ2-7; D gene uncertain. This CDR3 region has 14 residues. The germline V gene has CDR1 LGHNT and CDR2 FRNRAP. Trimming pared 1 base from V and 3 bases from J, leaving 10 bases between. The CDR3 sequence is CASGLGGRNYEQYF. The DNA for the CDR3 is TGTGCTAGTGGTTTGGGTGGCAGGAACTACGAGCAGTACTTC. Full variable domain (missing parts from reference TRBV12-5 and TRBJ2-7): DARVTQTPRHKVTEMGQEVTMRCQPILGHNTVFWYRQTMMQGLELLAYFRNRAPLDDSGMPKDRFSAEMPDATLATLKIQPSEPRDSAVYFCASGLGGRNYEQYFGPGTRLTVT.

The V and J genes are TRBV28 and TRBJ1-4; D call uncertain. CDR3 length equals 14 residues. The V end lost 2 bases, the J end lost 8 bases, and 12 bases lay between the germline ends. Germline V lookup: CDR1 MDHEN, CDR2 SYDVKM. CDR3 sequence reads: CASSLVTGSEKLFF. The CDR3 DNA is TGTGCCAGCAGTTTAGTGACGGGATCGGAAAAACTGTTTTTT.

CDR3 sequence: CAWSTLPRGRVGNQPQHF. CDR3 in DNA: TGTGCCTGGAGTACCCTCCCCAGGGGGCGCGTTGGCAATCAGCCCCAGCATTTT. V and J are TRBV30 and TRBJ1-5, with 8 bases lining up with TRBD1. The CDR3 length is 18 residues. With 2 bases clipped from V and 2 bases from J, the junction kept 14 bases outside the gene matches. Per germline, CDR1 GTSNPN and CDR2 SVGIG (reference sequence).

This clone was counted only a few times. The chain combines TRBV14 with TRBJ2-7; 7 positions agree with TRBD1. The germline CDR1 and CDR2 sequences are SGHDN and FVKESK. The CDR3 spans 13 residues. With 3 bases clipped from V and 4 bases from J, the junction kept 3 bases outside the gene matches. CDR3 in DNA: TGTGCCAGCAGCCATAACAGGGGATACGAGCAGTACTTC. Residues: CASSHNRGYEQYF.

The genes are TRBV5-1 and TRBJ2-7; 10 nucleotides line up with TRBD1. V gave up 2 bases and J gave up 3 bases; unmatched junction bases: 8. Germline loops: CDR1 SGHRS, CDR2 YFSETQ. This CDR3 is 16 amino acids long. The CDR3 DNA follows: TGCGCCAGCAGCTTCACCGGGACAGGGGTTGGCTACGAGCAGTACTTC. Residues: CASSFTGTGVGYEQYF.

This clone has just one count. The chain has TRBV6-5 and TRBJ2-5, with D possibly matching TRBD2 (5 bases). The germline V gene has CDR1 MNHEY and CDR2 SVGAGI. This CDR3 is 13 amino acids long. V lost 5 bases and J 5 bases, leaving 12 bases between the germline ends. CDR3 nucleotides: TGTGCCAGCAGTCCGCGAGGGATCGAGACCCAGTACTTC. Translation: CASSPRGIETQYF.

V usage is TRBV4-3 and J usage is TRBJ2-5; 10 bases are shared with TRBD1. The junction had 4 bases not matched to a gene; V was cut back by 2 bases and J by 4 bases. CDR1 and CDR2 from the germline V gene are LGHNA and YSLEER. This CDR3 has 15 amino acids. The DNA of the CDR3 is TGCGCCAGCAGCCAACGTTGGACAGGGGGAGAGACCCAGTACTTC. It yields the protein CASSQRWTGGETQYF.

The chain employs TRBV28 and TRBJ2-2; no reliable D call. The CDR3 sequence is 14 residues long. The V gene lost 5 bases and the J gene lost 7 bases, with 14 bases spanning the gap. CDR1 MDHEN and CDR2 SYDVKM come from the germline V gene. CDR3 residues: CASSLYNGGGELFF. CDR3 sequence (DNA): TGTGCCAGCAGTCTATACAACGGCGGCGGGGAGCTGTTTTTT. The full variable domain, with the rest looked up from reference TRBV28 and TRBJ2-2, is DVKVTQSSRYLVKRTGEKVFLECVQDMDHENMFWYRQDPGLGLRLIYFSYDVKMKEKGDIPEGYSVSREKKERFSLILESASTNQTSMYLCASSLYNGGGELFFGEGSRLTVL.

This sequence joins TRBV10-2 and TRBJ2-1, with a tentative D call TRBD1 (5 bases). The V and J ends lost 6 bases and 5 bases respectively, with 11 bases between them. The CDR3 loop spans 13 amino acids. Germline CDR1 WSHSY, CDR2 SAAADI. The CDR3 here is CASRRTQDNEQFF. The CDR3 nucleotides are TGCGCCAGCAGAAGGACACAAGACAATGAGCAGTTCTTC.

CDR3 in DNA: TGCAGCACCCTCGCCTTTAGCGGGAGGGTAGATACGCAGTATTTT. Translated, it gives CSTLAFSGRVDTQYF. The chain employs TRBV29-1 and TRBJ2-3; 11 nucleotides match TRBD2. The germline V gene encodes CDR1 SQVTM and CDR2 ANQGSEA. The V gene end was trimmed by 8 bases and the J gene end by 5 bases; junction bases not matched to a gene: 12. This CDR3 region has 15 residues.

The chain combines TRBV3-1 (or the pseudogene TRBV3-2) with TRBJ2-3; D may be TRBD2 (5 bases). There are 16 residues in the CDR3. In germline, CDR1 is LGHDT, CDR2 YNNKEL (reference sequence). V was trimmed by 4 bases and J by 5 bases, leaving 19 bases between them. In DNA, the CDR3 is TGTGCCAGCAGCCCTCACGGCTTAGTCCGGGGAGATACGCAGTATTTT. This translates into CASSPHGLVRGDTQYF.

The chain carries TRBV6-5 and TRBJ1-3; the D is unclear. Germline assignment: CDR1 MNHEY and CDR2 SVGAGI. The CDR3 spans 12 residues. Here the CDR3 DNA reads TGTGCGGCAGACTTCTCTGGAAACACCATATATTTT. It is translated as CAADFSGNTIYF.

The gene calls are TRBV10-2 and TRBJ2-2, with 10 positions matching TRBD2. The CDR3 loop spans 16 amino acids. Germline V gives CDR1 WSHSY, CDR2 SAAADI. V shed 4 bases and J 6 bases; nucleotides not matched to a gene: 8. The CDR3, as DNA: TGCGCCAGCAGTGGCTTTAGCGGGAGGTCGGCCGGGGAGCTGTTTTTT. Protein sequence: CASSGFSGRSAGELFF.

This clone turned up a few times. The chain is built from TRBV3-1 (or the pseudogene TRBV3-2) and TRBJ1-5, with 8 bases aligning to TRBD1. Germline V gives CDR1 LGHDT, CDR2 YNNKEL (reference sequence). After removal of 3 bases from V and 6 bases from J, the junction contained 10 bases not matched to a gene. The CDR3 loop spans 16 amino acids. The CDR3 here is CASSHTDRGEGQPQHF. The CDR3 DNA sequence: TGTGCCAGCAGCCATACTGACAGGGGAGAGGGTCAGCCCCAGCATTTT.

The chain couples TRBV6-2 or TRBV6-3 to TRBJ2-3; tentative D call: TRBD1 (6 bases). This CDR3 has 15 residues. Germline loops: CDR1 MNHEY, CDR2 SVGEGT. V lost 5 bases and J lost 0, with 12 bases in between. The CDR3 is CASSQGRISTDTQYF. Here the CDR3 DNA reads TGTGCCAGCAGTCAGGGGCGGATAAGCACAGATACGCAGTATTTT.

This clone was detected only once. This chain uses TRBV18 with TRBJ2-5, with a weak D call TRBD2 (5 bases). V dropped 3 bases and J dropped 5 bases, with 13 bases sitting between them. The germline V gene has CDR1 KGHSH and CDR2 LQKENI. This CDR3 comprises 14 residues. The CDR3 is CASSPSGSRETQYF. CDR3 sequence (DNA): TGTGCCAGCTCACCCTCGGGATCCCGGGAGACCCAGTACTTC.